These 9 T cell receptor beta chains share one sample of origin, sequenced in a study of T cell repertoires in cytomegalovirus infection. One entry per CDR3 protein results from TCRdb running MiXCR on the reads. The top ten clones hold over 12% of a sample with roughly 280,000 distinct CDR3 sequences, approximately 9.2% of them seen once. Sample: PBMCs. Every receptor here comes from a human donor in good health (CMV status not recorded). Some clones in this sample may be carry-over from other donors' samples.

The chain recombines TRBV19 with TRBJ1-5, with D uncertain. The CDR3 is 15 residues long. The V gene's germline CDR1 is LNHDA and CDR2 SQIVND (reference sequence). Trimming stripped 1 base from V and 6 bases from J, with 13 bases between. CDR3 nucleotides: TGTGCCAGTAGTATAGGGCGGACTATAGTTCAGCCCCAGCATTTT. Translating it yields CASSIGRTIVQPQHF.

The V gene is TRBV5-1, the J gene TRBJ2-7; 10 bases agree with TRBD1. The CDR3 extends over 14 amino acids. Germline values: CDR1 SGHRS, CDR2 YFSETQ. V lost 3 bases, J lost 6 bases, and 6 bases stayed unmatched. CDR3 amino acids: CASSSGQGTFEQYF. Written as DNA, the CDR3 is TGCGCCAGCAGCTCGGGACAGGGGACTTTCGAGCAGTACTTC.

This clonotype appeared many times. V gene TRBV7-2 combines with J gene TRBJ2-2, with D perhaps assigned TRBD1 or TRBD2 (5 bases each). Deletions cut 3 bases from V and 4 bases from J, with 15 bases between. CDR1 and CDR2 (germline): SGHTA, FQGNSA. The CDR3 is 16 residues long. CDR3 amino acids: CASSFTGTVATGELFF. DNA of the CDR3: TGTGCCAGCAGCTTCACCGGGACGGTCGCCACCGGGGAGCTGTTTTTT.

This clonotype came up many times. CDR3 residues: CASSSYRGPDYGYTF. CDR3 coding DNA: TGTGCCAGCAGCTCGTACAGGGGACCTGACTATGGCTACACCTTC. The chain has TRBV7-2 and TRBJ1-2; 7 nucleotides align to TRBD1. This CDR3 comprises 15 residues. Per the germline V gene, CDR1 is SGHTA and CDR2 is FQGNSA. The J segment lost 3 bases and the V segment lost 4 bases, leaving 8 bases of the junction unmatched.

This clonotype came up many times. The chain joins TRBV7-2 to TRBJ1-5; TRBD1 might be the D (5 bases). This CDR3 region has 14 residues. In germline, CDR1 is SGHTA, CDR2 FQGNSA. The germline V and J ends were trimmed by 5 bases and 6 bases, with 14 bases remaining between them. CDR3 residues: CASSQVVGVQPQHF. CDR3 DNA sequence: TGTGCCAGCAGCCAGGTAGTGGGGGTTCAGCCCCAGCATTTT.

At least ten counts were recorded for this clonotype. The rearrangement uses TRBV7-2 and TRBJ1-2, with D possibly being TRBD1 (5 bases). This CDR3 comprises 13 residues. Germline CDR1 SGHTA, CDR2 FQGNSA. Trimming removed 6 bases at V and 2 bases at J, with 10 bases between. The DNA of the CDR3 is TGTGCCAGCAGACCAGGGCAGAACTATGGCTACACCTTC. Its translation is CASRPGQNYGYTF.

This clonotype showed up many times. J is TRBJ1-1 and V is TRBV7-2; D call uncertain. With 1 base removed from V and 4 bases from J, the gap between germline ends came to 10 bases. This CDR3 has 14 residues. Looked up from germline, CDR1 is SGHTA and CDR2 is FQGNSA. The CDR3 loop is CASSLEAVSTEAFF. The CDR3 bases are TGTGCCAGCAGCTTAGAGGCGGTAAGCACTGAAGCTTTCTTT.

Ten or more counts support this clonotype. The chain uses TRBV7-8 and TRBJ1-5; a possible D gene is TRBD1 (5 bases). Germline lookup yields CDR1 SGHVS and CDR2 FQNEAQ. The V and J ends lost 4 bases and 4 bases respectively, with 11 bases between them. There are 14 residues in the CDR3. This CDR3 is CASSWGTGNQPQHF. CDR3 in DNA: TGTGCCAGCAGCTGGGGGACGGGTAATCAGCCCCAGCATTTT. Variable domain in full (rest from reference TRBV7-8 and TRBJ1-5): GAGVSQSPRYKVAKRGQDVALRCDPISGHVSLFWYQQALGQGPEFLTYFQNEAQLDKSGLPSDRFFAERPEGSVSTLKIQRTQQEDSAVYLCASSWGTGNQPQHFGDGTRLSIL.

This clonotype was detected ten times or more. The gene calls are TRBV7-2 and TRBJ2-1; D is uncertain. CDR3 length equals 11 residues. Germline assignment: CDR1 SGHTA and CDR2 FQGNSA. V lost 5 bases, J lost 10 bases, and 9 bases lay in between. Here the CDR3 reads CASSVTWEQFF. CDR3 DNA sequence: TGTGCCAGCAGCGTCACATGGGAGCAGTTCTTC.